This TCR beta chain emerged from a study of cytomegalovirus exposure and HLA in healthy donors. Comments on this clone: As yet, its antigen is unknown.

60 Vbeta and 13 Jbeta primers were used in PCR. Here immunoSEQ multiplex PCR was the method, and the copy in TCRdb shows in-frame clones only, minus some. The top ten hold around 2.5% of the sample, which has about 160,000 clones, around 79% seen once. Whole-study results and caveats: After further analysis at a later stage, 15,000 to 20,000 TCR beta sequences were associated with HLA alleles at 0.05 false discovery rate.

This TCR came from a female donor in good health and CMV-seronegative. The sequencing input was PBMCs.

The CDR3 DNA reads as TGTGCCAGCAGTTTATGGGCCCTAGCGGGAGCTGGGGCCAACGTCCTGACTTTC. This gives the protein CASSLWALAGAGANVLTF. This chain joins TRBV28 and TRBJ2-6; 10 nucleotides align to TRBD2. V lost 0 bases, J lost 2 bases, and 4 bases stayed unmatched. Germline CDR1 and CDR2: MDHEN and SYDVKM. The CDR3 contains 18 residues. Full variable domain (remainder filled in from reference TRBV28 and TRBJ2-6): DVKVTQSSRYLVKRTGEKVFLECVQDMDHENMFWYRQDPGLGLRLIYFSYDVKMKEKGDIPEGYSVSREKKERFSLILESASTNQTSMYLCASSLWALAGAGANVLTFGAGSRLTVL.